These 32 T cell receptor beta chains were all obtained from the same sample, sequenced in a study of blood T cell repertoires in COVID-19. Method: immunoSEQ multiplex PCR; TCRdb's copy keeps in-frame clones and lacks some. The repertoire consists of 200,000 to 250,000 clones, with about nine tenths occurring once and the leading ten covering 2.2%. What was sequenced was peripheral blood. These receptors all come from a man aged 30 to 45 who had recovered from COVID-19.

V gene TRBV6-5 combines with J gene TRBJ1-6; D may be TRBD1 (6 bases). The CDR3 totals 15 residues. Trimming took off 7 bases at V and 3 bases at J, with 13 bases between the two ends. Germline CDR1 reads MNHEY; CDR2 reads SVGAGI. The CDR3 DNA follows: TGTGCCAGCATAGAGGGACATCTCTATAATTCACCCCTCCACTTT. This translates into CASIEGHLYNSPLHF.

This clone was recorded a few times. The chain has TRBV20-1 and TRBJ1-2, with 9 bases matching TRBD1. The CDR3 sequence is 16 residues long. Germline V gene data show CDR1 as DFQATT and CDR2 as SNEGSKA (reference sequence). With 3 bases clipped from V and 2 bases from J, the junction kept 10 bases outside the gene matches. CDR3 nucleotides: TGCAGTGCTAGTCCAGGACAGGGGTACCCAAACTATGGCTACACCTTC. This codes for CSASPGQGYPNYGYTF.

The chain employs TRBV7-9 and TRBJ1-4; no reliable D call. CDR1 and CDR2 (germline): SEHNR, FQNEAQ (reference sequence). The CDR3 consists of 15 residues. V lost 3 bases and J lost 8, with 16 bases in between. This chain's CDR3 is CASSFSVLRGEKLFF. CDR3 sequence (DNA): TGTGCCAGCAGCTTCTCCGTCCTTCGTGGCGAAAAACTGTTTTTT. Looking up the rest from reference TRBV7-9 and TRBJ1-4 gives the full variable domain: DTGVSQNPRHKITKRGQNVTFRCDPISEHNRLYWYRQTLGQGPEFLTYFQNEAQLEKSRLLSDRFSAERPKGSFSTLEIQRTEQGDSAMYLCASSFSVLRGEKLFFGSGTQLSVL.

The chain recombines TRBV7-2 with TRBJ1-2, with 12 bases lining up with TRBD1. Trimming cost V 2 bases and J 6 bases; bases outside gene matches: 4. Germline V gene data show CDR1 as SGHTA and CDR2 as FQGNSA. This CDR3 has 15 amino acids. The CDR3, as DNA: TGTGCCAGCAGCTTATCGGGACAGGGGGCGCATGGCTACACCTTC. It specifies CASSLSGQGAHGYTF.

V usage is TRBV7-6 and J usage is TRBJ2-3; 8 bases align to TRBD2. With 0 bases clipped from V and 3 bases from J, the junction kept 8 bases outside the gene matches. Germline V gene data show CDR1 as SGHVS and CDR2 as FNYEAQ. The CDR3 sequence is 17 residues long. CDR3 sequence: CASSLAVMAGGTDTQYF. CDR3 nucleotides: TGTGCCAGCAGCTTAGCGGTGATGGCGGGGGGAACAGATACGCAGTATTTT.

This chain uses TRBV24-1 with TRBJ2-3; tentative D call: TRBD2 (6 bases). The CDR3 runs 14 residues. V gave up 3 bases and J gave up 4 bases, with 10 bases separating them. Germline values: CDR1 KGHDR, CDR2 SFDVKD. The CDR3 sequence is CATSDAGGADTQYF. CDR3 bases: TGTGCCACCAGTGATGCCGGGGGAGCAGATACGCAGTATTTT.

The chain joins TRBV7-2 to TRBJ2-7, with 9 positions matching TRBD1. Looked up from germline, CDR1 is SGHTA and CDR2 is FQGNSA. This CDR3 has 16 amino acids. V shed 2 bases, J shed 3 bases, and the junction held 8 bases outside the gene matches. CDR3 sequence: CASSLRPGTGNYEQYF. The CDR3 nucleotides read TGTGCCAGCAGCTTACGTCCCGGGACAGGGAACTACGAGCAGTACTTC.

This clone was found many times. The rearrangement links TRBV10-3 to TRBJ2-2, with 9 bases fitting TRBD1. The V and J ends lost 6 bases and 4 bases, in that order; junction bases with no gene match: 3. The germline V gene encodes CDR1 ENHRY and CDR2 SYGVKD. This CDR3 has 14 amino acids. The CDR3 reads CAIRGTGITGELFF. The CDR3 DNA sequence: TGTGCCATCAGAGGGACAGGGATCACCGGGGAGCTGTTTTTT.

This chain links TRBV5-1 with TRBJ2-1, with 9 positions matching TRBD1. The CDR3 runs 12 residues. V shed 4 bases, J shed 12 bases, and the junction held 5 bases outside the gene matches. In germline, CDR1 is SGHRS, CDR2 YFSETQ. The CDR3 loop is CASSLDRGWQFF. The CDR3 DNA reads TGCGCCAGCAGCCTGGACAGGGGATGGCAGTTCTTC.

The chain recombines TRBV2 with TRBJ2-7; 9 bases map to TRBD1. V shed 6 bases and J 4 bases; nucleotides not matched to a gene: 13. The CDR3 consists of 16 residues. Germline loops: CDR1 SNHLY, CDR2 FYNNEI. The CDR3 sequence is CASRGDQGQGMYEQYF. Written as DNA, the CDR3 is TGTGCCAGCAGGGGGGACCAAGGACAGGGGATGTACGAGCAGTACTTC.

The chain employs TRBV3-1 (or the pseudogene TRBV3-2) and TRBJ2-6, with 8 bases identical to TRBD1. Losses at the gene ends were 2 bases for V and 2 bases for J; bases not matched to a gene: 8. This CDR3 spans 18 amino acids. CDR1 LGHDT and CDR2 YNNKEL come from the germline V gene (reference sequence). Here the CDR3 DNA reads TGTGCCAGCAGCCAACCCGGACAGGGCTTAACTGGGGCCAACGTCCTGACTTTC. Encoded protein: CASSQPGQGLTGANVLTF.

The chain couples TRBV6-5 to TRBJ2-7; 11 bases match TRBD1. V was clipped by 0 bases and J by 1 base; unmatched bases: 2. The CDR3 runs to 16 residues. Looked up from germline, CDR1 is MNHEY and CDR2 is SVGAGI. The CDR3 bases are TGTGCCAGCAGTTACTCGGACAGGGGGCAGTCCTACGAGCAGTACTTC. Protein sequence: CASSYSDRGQSYEQYF.

The chain links TRBV4-1 to TRBJ2-3; 10 bases match TRBD1. V dropped 2 bases and J dropped 1; count of bases not matched to a gene: 6. The CDR3 is 17 amino acids. Germline V gives CDR1 MGHRA, CDR2 YSYEKL. The CDR3 region is CASSQSGGTGGTDTQYF. CDR3 nucleotide sequence: TGCGCCAGCAGCCAATCTGGGGGGACAGGGGGCACAGATACGCAGTATTTT.

The genes are TRBV6-5 and TRBJ1-1; unclear D gene. Germline loops: CDR1 MNHEY, CDR2 SVGAGI. This CDR3 is built from 11 residues. The V gene lost 4 bases and the J gene lost 8 bases, with 8 bases spanning the gap. CDR3 coding DNA: TGTGCCAGCAGTTCTTGGAGGGAAGCTTTCTTT. Its protein product is CASSSWREAFF.

This chain's CDR3 is CASSALESYGYTF. CDR3 coding DNA: TGTGCCAGCAGTGCTTTAGAGAGTTATGGCTACACCTTC. The J gene is TRBJ1-2, the V gene TRBV25-1; D call uncertain. V shed 4 bases and J shed 5 bases, with 11 bases lying between them. In germline, CDR1 is MGHDK, CDR2 SYGVNS. The CDR3 length is 13 residues.

J is TRBJ1-3 and V is TRBV2, with D tentatively TRBD1 (6 bases). CDR1 and CDR2 from the germline V gene are SNHLY and FYNNEI. V was cut by 7 bases and J by 0 bases, with 13 bases left in between. The CDR3 is made up of 15 amino acids. The CDR3 coding sequence is TGTGCCAGCACCCAGGACAGCAACTCTGGAAACACCATATATTTT. It translates to CASTQDSNSGNTIYF.

The chain has TRBV3-1 (or the pseudogene TRBV3-2) and TRBJ2-1; 8 bases are a match to TRBD2. The CDR3 runs to 16 residues. V gave up 4 bases and J gave up 0 bases; unmatched junction bases: 5. Per germline, CDR1 LGHDT and CDR2 YNNKEL (reference sequence). The CDR3 bases are TGTGCCAGCAGCCTGCGCGGGGGGCCCTCCTACAATGAGCAGTTCTTC. Translating gives CASSLRGGPSYNEQFF.

The chain has TRBV27 and TRBJ2-2; 8 bases match TRBD1. Per the germline V gene, CDR1 is MNHEY and CDR2 is SMNVEV (reference sequence). The CDR3 has 14 amino acids. V lost 5 bases and J lost 6; bases outside the gene matches: 5. The chain's CDR3 is CASSGQGVAGELFF. Here the CDR3 DNA reads TGTGCCAGCAGTGGACAGGGAGTCGCCGGGGAGCTGTTTTTT.

The V gene is TRBV9, the J gene TRBJ1-2, with D possibly matching TRBD1 (6 bases). Trimming stripped 4 bases from V and 3 bases from J, with 10 bases between. The germline gives CDR1 SGDLS, CDR2 YYNGEE. The CDR3 spans 13 residues. The CDR3 is CASSSYRDYGYTF. CDR3 nucleotide sequence: TGTGCCAGCAGCAGCTACAGGGACTATGGCTACACCTTC.

The CDR3, as DNA: TGTGCCAGCAGCCAAGAGAGTAGCGGCGAGCAGTACTTC. Amino acids: CASSQESSGEQYF. V and J are TRBV4-2 and TRBJ2-7, with D perhaps TRBD2 (6 bases). The length of the CDR3 is 13 residues. Germline loops: CDR1 LGHNA, CDR2 YNFKEQ. Trimming pared 0 bases from V and 6 bases from J, leaving 9 bases between.

The V and J genes are TRBV9 and TRBJ2-4; D may be TRBD2 (5 bases). CDR1 and CDR2 from the germline V gene are SGDLS and YYNGEE. V was cut by 2 bases and J by 8 bases, with 14 bases left in between. The CDR3 length is 14 residues. The CDR3 protein is CASSVAGWGDIQYF. As DNA, the CDR3 is TGTGCCAGCAGCGTCGCCGGATGGGGAGACATTCAGTACTTC.

CDR3 nucleotide sequence: TGTGCCAGCTCACAGATCGCCGGGGCAGGGGGCGTCTACGAGCAGTACTTC. Its translation is CASSQIAGAGGVYEQYF. The chain is built from TRBV18 and TRBJ2-7, with TRBD1 matching 8 bases. Germline lookup yields CDR1 KGHSH and CDR2 LQKENI. Trimming took 4 bases from V and 3 from J; bases not matched to a gene: 14. The length of the CDR3 is 17 residues. Complete variable domain (other parts from reference TRBV18 and TRBJ2-7): NAGVMQNPRHLVRRRGQEARLRCSPMKGHSHVYWYRQLPEEGLKFMVYLQKENIIDESGMPKERFSAEFPKEGPSILRIQQVVRGDSAAYFCASSQIAGAGGVYEQYFGPGTRLTVT.

The chain joins TRBV5-1 to TRBJ2-7; no firm D call. Trimming pared 5 bases from V and 3 bases from J, leaving 6 bases between. Germline-derived CDR1 and CDR2 are SGHRS and YFSETQ. The CDR3 runs 11 residues. In DNA, the CDR3 is TGCGCCAGCAGGGGCAACTACGAGCAGTACTTC. Translated, it gives CASRGNYEQYF.

The chain joins TRBV5-5 to TRBJ1-2, with D uncertain. The CDR3 is made up of 14 amino acids. The V gene lost 5 bases and the J gene lost 4 bases, with 15 bases spanning the gap. Germline assignment: CDR1 SGHKS and CDR2 YYEKEE (reference sequence). The CDR3 DNA reads TGTGCCAGCAGGAATATCCCTGGGCTCTATGGCTACACCTTC. It specifies CASRNIPGLYGYTF.

V is TRBV5-6 and J is TRBJ2-3, with TRBD2 identical over 9 bases. Germline CDR1 is SGHDT and CDR2 is YYEEEE. Trimming removed 4 bases from V and 0 bases from J; junction bases left unmatched: 3. The CDR3 runs 15 residues. The CDR3 sequence: CASSPGTSSTDTQYF. The CDR3 nucleotides are TGTGCCAGCAGCCCGGGGACTAGCAGCACAGATACGCAGTATTTT.

The CDR3 sequence: CASSLWGPPLYEQYF. In DNA, the CDR3 is TGCGCCAGCAGCTTGTGGGGGCCCCCCCTCTACGAGCAGTACTTC. The chain combines TRBV5-1 with TRBJ2-7; tentatively, D is TRBD1 (6 bases). The V and J ends lost 1 base and 3 bases respectively, with 14 bases between them. The CDR3 sequence is 15 residues long. Germline CDR1 SGHRS, CDR2 YFSETQ.

The gene calls are TRBV18 and TRBJ1-2; 10 bases agree with TRBD1. With V trimmed by 3 bases and J by 8 bases, 6 bases remained unmatched. The CDR3 covers 14 residues. CDR1 is KGHSH, CDR2 LQKENI, per germline. This chain's CDR3 is CASSPRDRGPGYTF. The CDR3 nucleotides are TGTGCCAGCTCACCGCGGGACAGGGGTCCAGGCTACACCTTC.

This clone was recorded only once. The chain has TRBV24-1 and TRBJ2-5, with D possibly being TRBD2 (5 bases). V lost 9 bases and J 5 bases, leaving 12 bases between the germline ends. CDR3 size: 12 residues. Germline V gives CDR1 KGHDR, CDR2 SFDVKD. CDR3 loop: CATEGTSETQYF. The CDR3 nucleotides read TGTGCCACCGAGGGAACAAGCGAGACCCAGTACTTC.

This clone was found once. The chain combines TRBV6-5 with TRBJ1-1; D is unclear. V gave up 8 bases and J gave up 5 bases, with 12 bases separating them. The CDR3 has 12 residues. CDR1 is MNHEY, CDR2 SVGAGI, per germline. CDR3 bases: TGTGCCAGCGGCAGGATCAGGACTGAAGCTTTCTTT. Translation: CASGRIRTEAFF.

This clone was found a few times. The rearrangement links TRBV10-1 to TRBJ1-1, with 7 nucleotides matching TRBD1. The trim removed 2 bases at V and 5 bases at J, leaving 8 bases unmatched. The germline V gene has CDR1 WNHNN and CDR2 SYGVQD (reference sequence). This CDR3 is built from 15 residues. This chain's CDR3 is CASSEKGDRGTEAFF. For the CDR3, the DNA is TGCGCCAGCAGTGAGAAGGGGGACAGAGGGACTGAAGCTTTCTTT.

CDR3 in DNA: TGTGCCAGTAGTATTAACAGCACCCCCGGAAACACCATATATTTT. Translated: CASSINSTPGNTIYF. The chain recombines TRBV19 with TRBJ1-3, with D uncertain. The germline CDR1 and CDR2 sequences are LNHDA and SQIVND (reference sequence). V lost 3 bases and J lost 4, with 13 bases in between. This CDR3 contains 15 residues.

This clone appeared once. V and J are TRBV25-1 and TRBJ1-2; possible D gene TRBD1, 5 bases. V lost 3 bases, J lost 6 bases, and 14 bases lay in between. The germline V gene encodes CDR1 MGHDK and CDR2 SYGVNS. The CDR3 length is 14 residues. In nucleotides, the CDR3 is TGTGCCAGCAGTGAGATTCAGGGAGGGAATGGCTACACCTTC. Its protein product is CASSEIQGGNGYTF.